These 3 T cell receptor beta chains came from one sample sequenced in a study of CD8 T cells in Susac syndrome. Random hexamers were used to reverse transcribe an amount of roughly 0.45 to 1 ug RNA. TCRdb passed the immunoSEQ multiplex PCR reads through MiXCR, listing each CDR3 protein once. The repertoire includes 140,000 or so distinct CDR3 sequences, approximately 95% of them detected once, and approximately 0.12% sits in the top ten. Sequencing was done on a sample of CD4+ T cells from PBMCs. The receptors stem from a human donor with multiple sclerosis.

As DNA, the CDR3 is TGTGCCAGCAGCCCCCAAGGTGGATGGGGCACAGATACGCAGTATTTT. Amino acid sequence: CASSPQGGWGTDTQYF. The rearrangement uses TRBV3-1 and TRBJ2-3; D ambiguous. Germline V gene lookup returns CDR1 LGHDT and CDR2 YNNKEL (reference sequence). V gave up 4 bases and J gave up 1 base, with 15 bases separating them. There are 16 residues in the CDR3.

This chain uses TRBV24-1 with TRBJ2-5; D gene uncertain. V was pared by 5 bases and J by 7 bases, with 10 bases between. Germline lookup yields CDR1 KGHDR and CDR2 SFDVKD. The CDR3 is 12 residues long. CDR3 amino acids: CATSGVDPTQYF. For the CDR3, the DNA is TGTGCCACCAGTGGCGTTGACCCGACCCAGTACTTC.

J is TRBJ2-7 and V is TRBV5-1; the match to TRBD2 covers 14 bases. The V and J ends lost 7 bases and 5 bases, in that order; junction bases with no gene match: 2. The CDR3 consists of 13 residues. Germline V lookup: CDR1 SGHRS, CDR2 YFSETQ. The CDR3 loop is CASGLAGGHEQYF. The CDR3 region has the DNA TGCGCCAGCGGACTAGCGGGGGGACACGAGCAGTACTTC. Full variable domain (remainder filled in from reference TRBV5-1 and TRBJ2-7): KAGVTQTPRYLIKTRGQQVTLSCSPISGHRSVSWYQQTPGQGLQFLFEYFSETQRNKGNFPGRFSGRQFSNSRSEMNVSTLELGDSALYLCASGLAGGHEQYFGPGTRLTVT.